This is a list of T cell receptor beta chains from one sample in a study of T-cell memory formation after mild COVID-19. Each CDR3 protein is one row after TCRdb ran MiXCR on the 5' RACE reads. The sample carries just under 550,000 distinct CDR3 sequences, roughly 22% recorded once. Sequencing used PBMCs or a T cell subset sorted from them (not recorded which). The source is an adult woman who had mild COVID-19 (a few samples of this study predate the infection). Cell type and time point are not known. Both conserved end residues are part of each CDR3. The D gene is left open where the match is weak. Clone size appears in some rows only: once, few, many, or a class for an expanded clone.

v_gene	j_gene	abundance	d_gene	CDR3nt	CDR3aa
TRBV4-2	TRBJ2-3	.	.	TGTGCCAGCAGCCGAAGTAAGGGCACAGATACGCAGTATTTT	CASSRSKGTDTQYF
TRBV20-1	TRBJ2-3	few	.	TGCAGTGCTAGGACCGCGCGAACGCAGTATTTT	CSARTARTQYF
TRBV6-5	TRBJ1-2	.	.	TGTGCCAGCAGTTATCAGACAGGAATTAACTATGGCTACACCTTC	CASSYQTGINYGYTF
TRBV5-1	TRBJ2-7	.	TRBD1	TGCGCCAGCAGCCCAATTAGGGACAGAGTCTACGAGCAGTACTTC	CASSPIRDRVYEQYF
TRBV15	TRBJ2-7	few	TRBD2	TGTGCCACCAGCAGAGCCGGGACTACCCGCTACGAGCAGTACTTC	CATSRAGTTRYEQYF
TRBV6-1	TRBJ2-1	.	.	TGTGCCAGCAATTTTAGAAGGGGTGAGCAGTTCTTC	CASNFRRGEQFF
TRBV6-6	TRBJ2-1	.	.	TGTGCCAGCAGCTTACTGGCTTCTAGTAGGAATGAGCAGTTCTTC	CASSLLASSRNEQFF
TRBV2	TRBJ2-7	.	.	TGTGCCAGCAGTGGTGGACTTGCCGCCTACGAGCAGTACTTC	CASSGGLAAYEQYF
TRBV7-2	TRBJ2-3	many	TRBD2	TGTGCCAGCAGCTTATTGGGCGGGGGTACTAGCACAGATACGCAGTATTTT	CASSLLGGGTSTDTQYF
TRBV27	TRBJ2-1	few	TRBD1	TGTGCCAGCAGTTTATGGGGACAGAGGCGGGCGGCCTTTTACAATGAGCAGTTCTTC	CASSLWGQRRAAFYNEQFF
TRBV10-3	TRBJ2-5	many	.	TGTGCCATCAGAGGGAGTGGGGAGACCCAGTACTTC	CAIRGSGETQYF
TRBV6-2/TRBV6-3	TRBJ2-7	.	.	TGTGCCAGCAGTTACGCCCTTGGGGCCTATACCTACGAGCAGTACTTC	CASSYALGAYTYEQYF
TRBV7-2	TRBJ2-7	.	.	TGTGCCAGCAGCTTAAGTGGCGGGGCTTCCTACGAGCAGTACTTC	CASSLSGGASYEQYF
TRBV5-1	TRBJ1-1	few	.	TGCGCCAGCAGCCGGACGGTACTTTCTGAAGCTTTCTTT	CASSRTVLSEAFF
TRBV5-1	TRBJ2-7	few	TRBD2	TGCGCCAGCAGCTTGGCCCTAGCGGGAGGTATTTACGAGCAGTACTTC	CASSLALAGGIYEQYF
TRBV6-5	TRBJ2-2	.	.	TGTGCCAGCAAACGGAATTTCCTCACCGGGGAGCTGTTTTTT	CASKRNFLTGELFF
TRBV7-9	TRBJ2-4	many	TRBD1	TGTGCCAGCAGGGCAGACAGGGACATTCAGTACTTC	CASRADRDIQYF
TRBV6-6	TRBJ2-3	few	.	TGTGCCAGCAGTTACTCTCCGGGAGCCTCCACAGATACGCAGTATTTT	CASSYSPGASTDTQYF
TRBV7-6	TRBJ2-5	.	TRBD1	TGTGCCAGCAGCTTCTCCCGGGACAGGGCTCAAGAGACCCAGTACTTC	CASSFSRDRAQETQYF
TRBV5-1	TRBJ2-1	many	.	TGTGCCAGCAGCTTAGGCGACAGCTCCTACAATGAGCAGTTCTTC	CASSLGDSSYNEQFF
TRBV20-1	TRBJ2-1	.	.	TGCAGTGCTCCCGGGAATTTGGAGCAGTTCTTC	CSAPGNLEQFF
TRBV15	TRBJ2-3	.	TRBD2	TGTGCCACCAGCGGAAAGAAACCGGGACTAGTAGGGGATACGCAGTATTTT	CATSGKKPGLVGDTQYF
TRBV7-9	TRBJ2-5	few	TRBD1	TGTGCCAGCAGCTTAGCGCGGCAGGGGGCCCAGTACTTC	CASSLARQGAQYF
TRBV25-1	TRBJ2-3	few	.	TGTGCCAGCAGTGTAGTCGGCCTGGGCATGGATACGCAGTATTTT	CASSVVGLGMDTQYF
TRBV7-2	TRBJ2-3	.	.	TGTGCCAGCAGCTATGGTGGCCAGCTAGGCCTCACTGATACGCAGTATTTT	CASSYGGQLGLTDTQYF
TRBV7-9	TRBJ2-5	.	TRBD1	TGTGCCAGCAGCCACGGGACAGGGGGCTCGCAAGAGACCCAGTACTTC	CASSHGTGGSQETQYF
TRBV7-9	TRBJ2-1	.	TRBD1	TGTGCCAGCAGCTTAGAGGGACAGGGAAAGCGGGATGAGCAGTTCTTC	CASSLEGQGKRDEQFF
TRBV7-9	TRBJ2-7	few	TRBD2	TGTGCCAGCAGCTTAGATCCAGCGGGATCGGATTACGAGCAGTACTTC	CASSLDPAGSDYEQYF
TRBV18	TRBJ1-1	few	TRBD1	TGTGCCAGCTCACGGAGACAGGGGTTGGCCATGAACACTGAAGCTTTCTTT	CASSRRQGLAMNTEAFF
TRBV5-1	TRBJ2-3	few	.	TGCGCCAGCAGTAGTAACTCGCCCACAGATACGCAGTATTTT	CASSSNSPTDTQYF
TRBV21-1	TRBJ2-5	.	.	TGTGCCAGCCCCAGAACCCTACAGGGATGGGAGACCCAGTACTTC	CASPRTLQGWETQYF
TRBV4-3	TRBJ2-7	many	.	TGCGCCAGCAGCCCGGGACTGCCTTCCTACGAGCAGTACTTC	CASSPGLPSYEQYF
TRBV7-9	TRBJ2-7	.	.	TGTGCCAGCAGCTCAGGCGATGGTCGGGGGTTGTACGAGCAGTACTTC	CASSSGDGRGLYEQYF
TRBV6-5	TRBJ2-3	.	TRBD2	TGTGCCAGCAGTTACTCGGGACTAGCGGGGGGAATAGATACGCAGTATTTT	CASSYSGLAGGIDTQYF
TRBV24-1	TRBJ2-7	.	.	TGTGCCACCAGTGATTTGCTCCTCCGGCAGTACTTC	CATSDLLLRQYF
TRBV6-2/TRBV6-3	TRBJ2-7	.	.	TGTGCCAGCAGTTACGAGGTTGGGGGCGAGCAGTACTTC	CASSYEVGGEQYF
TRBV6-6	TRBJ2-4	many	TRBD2	TGTGCCAGCAGTTTGAAGCGGGGCCCCGGTGTGAACATTCAGTACTTC	CASSLKRGPGVNIQYF
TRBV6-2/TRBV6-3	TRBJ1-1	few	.	TGTGCCAGCAGACTTGACAGTCACACTGAAGCTTTCTTT	CASRLDSHTEAFF
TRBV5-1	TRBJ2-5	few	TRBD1	TGCGCCAGCAGCTTGTGGGACAGCCAAGAGACCCAGTACTTC	CASSLWDSQETQYF
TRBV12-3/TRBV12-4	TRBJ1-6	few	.	TGTGCCAGCCTACTTCACAACCCGTCGGATTCACCCCTCCACTTT	CASLLHNPSDSPLHF
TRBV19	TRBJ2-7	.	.	TGTGCCACCAAAGGGGGAGGGCCCTACGAGCAGTACTTC	CATKGGGPYEQYF
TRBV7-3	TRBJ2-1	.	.	TGTGCCAGCAGCCCACAACCGGTTAGGGAGCAGTTCTTC	CASSPQPVREQFF
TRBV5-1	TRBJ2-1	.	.	TGCGCCAGCAGCCCCCCGGCTTCTAGGGATGAGCAGTTCTTC	CASSPPASRDEQFF
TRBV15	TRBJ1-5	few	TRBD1	TGTGCCACCAGTGACAGGGGAAGGGAGCCCCAGCATTTT	CATSDRGREPQHF
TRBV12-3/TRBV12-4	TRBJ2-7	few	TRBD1	TGTGCCAGCAGTTTAGGCGGGACAGGATTAGGCGAGCAGTACTTC	CASSLGGTGLGEQYF
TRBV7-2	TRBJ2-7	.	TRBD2	TGTGCCAGCAGCTTAAGCCTAGCGGGAGGAAACGAGCAGTACTTC	CASSLSLAGGNEQYF
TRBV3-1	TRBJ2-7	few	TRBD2	TGTGCCAGCAGCCAAGTCCCTAGCGGGGGGTACGAGCAGTACTTC	CASSQVPSGGYEQYF
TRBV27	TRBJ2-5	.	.	TGTGCCAGCAGTTTATCGGGGTGGTCGTCATTCCAAGAGACCCAGTACTTC	CASSLSGWSSFQETQYF
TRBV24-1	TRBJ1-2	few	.	TGTGCCACGTCTCATGGGAGTATCTATGGCTACACCTTC	CATSHGSIYGYTF
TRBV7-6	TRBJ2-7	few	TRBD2	TGTGCCAGCACGGGAGGGCCGATCTACGAGCAGTACTTC	CASTGGPIYEQYF
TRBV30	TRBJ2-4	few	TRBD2	TGTGCCTGGAGCGTCGGGACTAAGGACATTCAGTACTTC	CAWSVGTKDIQYF
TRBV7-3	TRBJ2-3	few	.	TGTGCCAGCAGCCCCTCCAAGGCCTTAAGCACAGATACGCAGTATTTT	CASSPSKALSTDTQYF
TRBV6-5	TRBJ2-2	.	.	TGTGCCAGCAGTCGGGACTCCCAAGGCACCGGGGAGCTGTTTTTT	CASSRDSQGTGELFF
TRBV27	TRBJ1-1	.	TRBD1	TGTGCCAGCAGTTCACAGGGGATGTGGACTGAAGCTTTCTTT	CASSSQGMWTEAFF
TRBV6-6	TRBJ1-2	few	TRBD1	TGTGCCAGCAGTTACTCGCCGGGACAGGGGGCTAACTATGGCTACACCTTC	CASSYSPGQGANYGYTF
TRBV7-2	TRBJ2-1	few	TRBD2	TGTGCCAGCAGCCCCACGATCGGGACTAGTCAGTTCTTC	CASSPTIGTSQFF
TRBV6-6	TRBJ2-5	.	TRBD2	TGTGCCAGCAGTTACTCTGGGGGGGGGAGGGAGACCCAGTACTTC	CASSYSGGGRETQYF
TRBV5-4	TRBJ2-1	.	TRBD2	TGTGCCAGCAGCCTTGGGACTAGCGGGATGGTTGAGCAGTTCTTC	CASSLGTSGMVEQFF
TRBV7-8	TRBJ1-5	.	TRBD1	TGTGCCAGCAGCTTAGAAGGACAGGGCTGGGATCAGCCCCAGCATTTT	CASSLEGQGWDQPQHF